This T cell receptor beta chain was identified in a study of cytomegalovirus exposure and HLA in healthy donors. Turning to this clone: Its antigen is as yet unknown.

Study results and caveats: It was about 150 TCR beta chains that were listed as cytomegalovirus-associated. TCR sequences were mostly rare, though some public TCRs occurred in many donors. Testing in vitro showed three CMV-associated chains specific for CMV antigens.

Data came from immunoSEQ multiplex PCR; TCRdb stores just in-frame clones and leaves some out. Of some 56,000 clones in the sample, 85% to 95% are singletons; the top ten hold 1.5% to 2%. V dropped 1 base and J dropped 7 bases, with 20 bases sitting between them. This CDR3 has 17 residues. Germline CDR1 and CDR2: MGHRA and YSYEKL. The chain couples TRBV4-1 to TRBJ2-4; D might be TRBD1 (5 bases). Sequencing was done on a sample of PBMCs. This receptor was obtained from a woman between 18 and 29 years old in good health and CMV-seropositive. The CDR3 DNA reads as TGCGCCAGCAGCCAAGGCAGACCACAGGACGTTTTTAACATTCAGTACTTC. Encoded protein: CASSQGRPQDVFNIQYF.